This is a list of T cell receptor beta chains from one sample in a study of T cell repertoires in cytomegalovirus infection. For these receptors, no antigen is known. TCRdb used MiXCR to reprocess the reads, holding one entry per CDR3 protein. The table shows about 770,000 distinct CDR3 sequences, with 25% to 35% occurring only once. Here the sequenced sample was cultured CD8+ T cells from PBMCs, taken from culture after CMV antigen stimulation. The receptors here all came from a human donor in good health (CMV status not recorded). Some clones in this sample may be carry-over from other donors' samples. Each CDR3 is given with its conserved first and last residue. The D gene is left open where the match is weak. Part of the rows lack a size; the others show once, few, many or a class for expanded clones.

D,V,J,size,CDR3,DNA
TRBD2,TRBV9,TRBJ2-3,NA,CASSVAGGPFDTDTQYF,TGTGCCAGCAGCGTAGCGGGGGGGCCTTTCGACACAGATACGCAGTATTTT
NA,TRBV12-3/TRBV12-4,TRBJ1-2,many,CASSLSVGGYGYTF,TGTGCCAGCAGTTTATCTGTCGGAGGCTATGGCTACACCTTC
TRBD1,TRBV7-9,TRBJ1-1,few,CASSRTGGVNTEAFF,TGTGCCAGCAGTCGGACAGGGGGTGTGAACACTGAAGCTTTCTTT
TRBD1,TRBV6-5,TRBJ1-1,few,CALRGGWTEAFF,TGTGCCCTCAGGGGGGGATGGACTGAAGCTTTCTTT
NA,TRBV7-9,TRBJ1-1,many,CASSSRPRDMMVTEAFF,TGTGCCAGCAGCTCACGACCGAGGGACATGATGGTCACTGAAGCTTTCTTT
TRBD1,TRBV6-1,TRBJ1-4,NA,CASSYRDRGPGEKLFF,TGTGCCAGCAGCTACCGGGACAGGGGGCCGGGGGAAAAACTGTTTTTT
NA,TRBV12-5,TRBJ2-2,NA,CASGGPPNTGELFF,TGTGCTAGTGGTGGGCCCCCGAACACCGGGGAGCTGTTTTTT
NA,TRBV15,TRBJ1-5,NA,CATSRVRYMGPDQPQHF,TGTGCCACCAGCAGAGTACGTTATATGGGGCCGGATCAGCCCCAGCATTTT
NA,TRBV6-1,TRBJ1-1,few,CASSTPGRVNTEAFF,TGTGCCAGCAGTACCCCGGGGCGCGTCAACACTGAAGCTTTCTTT
NA,TRBV7-8,TRBJ1-2,many,CASRSGDGYTF,TGTGCCAGCAGGAGTGGGGATGGCTACACCTTC
NA,TRBV12-3/TRBV12-4,TRBJ1-4,NA,CASSFRDDATNEKLFF,TGTGCCAGCAGTTTTAGGGACGATGCAACTAATGAAAAACTGTTTTTT
TRBD2,TRBV4-1,TRBJ2-4,NA,CASSQGRETSGYIQYF,TGCGCCAGCAGCCAAGGGCGAGAGACTAGCGGTTACATTCAGTACTTC
TRBD1,TRBV6-6,TRBJ2-1,NA,CATTTGGIGNEQFF,TGTGCCACCACGACAGGGGGCATAGGCAATGAGCAGTTCTTC
NA,TRBV20-1,TRBJ1-6,NA,CSAGTHSYNSPLHF,TGCAGTGCTGGGACACACTCCTATAATTCACCCCTCCACTTT
TRBD2,TRBV27,TRBJ2-2,many,CASSFGGAGELFF,TGTGCCAGCAGCTTCGGGGGGGCCGGGGAGCTGTTTTTT
NA,TRBV12-3/TRBV12-4,TRBJ1-1,NA,CASSLRQPSEAFF,TGTGCCAGCAGTTTGCGCCAGCCAAGCGAAGCTTTCTTT
NA,TRBV15,TRBJ2-4,few,CATSRASLLNIQYF,TGTGCCACCAGCAGAGCTAGCCTCCTCAACATTCAGTACTTC
TRBD2,TRBV2,TRBJ2-5,NA,CASSASGVPQETQYF,TGTGCCAGCAGTGCCAGCGGGGTCCCGCAAGAGACCCAGTACTTC
NA,TRBV28,TRBJ1-1,NA,CASSPDMIASEAFF,TGTGCCAGCAGCCCTGACATGATAGCATCTGAAGCTTTCTTT
TRBD1,TRBV4-2,TRBJ1-1,NA,CASSQTGGGQLYTEAFF,TGTGCCAGCAGCCAGACGGGAGGGGGACAGTTGTACACTGAAGCTTTCTTT